This TCR beta chain was retrieved from a study of beta chain features in type 1 diabetes. Overall study: No age, gender or cell yield differences were seen between patients and healthy donors. Study conclusions and caveats: Using cDNA template may skew counts toward highly expressing activated cells. Resolution of whether HLA type affects TCRB rearrangement was not achieved here.

Expressed TCRB transcripts were sequenced because the entire RNA isolate underwent reverse transcription. Some clones are missing from TCRdb's copy, which holds only in-frame ones; the method was immunoSEQ multiplex PCR. The sample carries 200,000 to 250,000 clones, more than 9% recorded once. CDR1 and CDR2 (germline): SEHNR, FQNEAQ (reference sequence). The CDR3 runs 13 residues. V lost 5 bases and J 1 base, leaving 8 bases between the germline ends. This clone was counted ten times or more. Its specificity is not known. J is TRBJ2-5 and V is TRBV7-9; D perhaps matches TRBD2 (5 bases). The receptor was isolated from a woman younger than 30 in good health. The sequenced sample consisted of naive CD4+ T cells from blood. The CDR3 region has the DNA TGTGCCAGCAGCAGTAGCGCCCAAGAGACCCAGTACTTC. Residues: CASSSSAQETQYF.